One and the same sample provided the 28 T cell receptor beta chains below, sequenced in a study of neurological immune-mediated disorders. TCRdb re-called the 5' RACE reads with MiXCR, one entry per CDR3 protein. This table has tens of thousands of distinct CDR3 sequences, around 6% appearing once. Material for sequencing was CD4+ T cells from blood. Receptor source: a woman aged 40 to 50 in good health.

There are a few counts of this clonotype. CDR3 protein: CASRRRDHGYTF. Here the CDR3 DNA reads TGTGCCAGCAGACGCAGGGACCATGGCTACACCTTC. This chain uses TRBV6-1 with TRBJ1-2, with a possible D match to TRBD1 (5 bases). The length of the CDR3 is 12 residues. The germline V and J ends were trimmed by 6 bases and 6 bases, with 11 bases remaining between them. CDR1 and CDR2 from the germline V gene are MNHNS and SASEGT.

This clonotype was seen repeatedly, ten times or more. The chain uses TRBV5-1 and TRBJ2-1; D gene uncertain. The CDR3 loop spans 13 amino acids. Trimming removed 0 bases from V and 5 bases from J, with 6 bases in between. The germline V gene has CDR1 SGHRS and CDR2 YFSETQ. The CDR3 loop reads CASSLGFNNEQFF. The CDR3 bases are TGCGCCAGCAGCTTGGGCTTTAACAATGAGCAGTTCTTC. The full variable domain, completed using reference TRBV5-1 and TRBJ2-1, is KAGVTQTPRYLIKTRGQQVTLSCSPISGHRSVSWYQQTPGQGLQFLFEYFSETQRNKGNFPGRFSGRQFSNSRSEMNVSTLELGDSALYLCASSLGFNNEQFFGPGTRLTVL.

This chain joins TRBV10-3 and TRBJ1-4, with no clear D. This CDR3 is built from 11 residues. The V and J ends lost 6 bases and 7 bases respectively, with 6 bases between them. Germline assignment: CDR1 ENHRY and CDR2 SYGVKD. The CDR3: CAIRQCEKLFF. The CDR3 DNA reads as TGTGCCATCAGGCAGTGTGAAAAACTGTTTTTT.

This clonotype came up many times. The chain uses TRBV7-2 and TRBJ2-3; D not resolved. The length of the CDR3 is 14 residues. Germline V lookup: CDR1 SGHTA, CDR2 FQGNSA. Trimming shortened V by 4 bases and J by 2 bases, and 10 bases separated the two germline ends. The CDR3 DNA is TGTGCCAGCAGCTCCTCGATGGCCACAGATACGCAGTATTTT. Residues: CASSSSMATDTQYF.

The sample holds many counts of this clonotype. V gene TRBV4-3 combines with J gene TRBJ2-7; 8 bases align to TRBD1. Germline CDR1 reads LGHNA; CDR2 reads YSLEER. The CDR3 runs to 14 residues. Losses at the gene ends were 2 bases for V and 6 bases for J; bases not matched to a gene: 6. DNA for the CDR3: TGCGCCAGCAGCCAAACGACAGGGACAGGCGAGCAGTACTTC. Translating it yields CASSQTTGTGEQYF.

The chain couples TRBV24-1 to TRBJ2-1, with 8 bases identical to TRBD1. Germline V gives CDR1 KGHDR, CDR2 SFDVKD. Trimming removed 12 bases from V and 0 bases from J; junction bases left unmatched: 3. CDR3 length equals 13 residues. The CDR3 is CASGQGSYNEQFF. Here the CDR3 DNA reads TGTGCCTCAGGACAGGGCTCCTACAATGAGCAGTTCTTC.

This chain links TRBV28 with TRBJ2-7, with 8 bases fitting TRBD1. Matching the DNA end better, TRBJ2-5 makes the J call doubtful. The CDR3 contains 16 residues. The germline V gene encodes CDR1 MDHEN and CDR2 SYDVKM. The DNA for the CDR3 is TGTGCCAGCAGTACCTGGGACAGGCTGCTACCAGAGACCCAGTACTTC. Translated: CASSTWDRLLPETQYF.

This clonotype was seen many times. The chain is built from TRBV29-1 and TRBJ2-7; 11 bases align to TRBD2. CDR3 length equals 10 residues. With 4 bases clipped from V and 13 bases from J, the junction kept 3 bases outside the gene matches. Germline values: CDR1 SQVTM, CDR2 ANQGSEA. The CDR3 DNA reads TGCAGCGTTGTTAGCGGGAGGGTTTACTTC. Residues: CSVVSGRVYF.

In this sample, this clonotype turned up many times. The V and J genes are TRBV11-2 and TRBJ2-7, with D possibly being TRBD1 (5 bases). The V gene's germline CDR1 is SGHAT and CDR2 FQNNGV. The CDR3 consists of 13 residues. With 4 bases removed from V and 2 bases from J, the gap between germline ends came to 9 bases. The chain's CDR3 is CASSYDRTYEQYF. In DNA form, the CDR3 reads TGTGCCAGCAGCTACGACAGAACCTACGAGCAGTACTTC.

This clonotype was recorded at least ten times. This chain uses TRBV25-1 with TRBJ2-1; D is undetermined. In germline, CDR1 is MGHDK, CDR2 SYGVNS. The germline V and J ends were trimmed by 6 bases and 12 bases, with 21 bases remaining between them. This CDR3 has 14 residues. The CDR3 loop is CASSPSRTRSGQFF. CDR3 DNA: TGTGCCAGCAGCCCTTCCAGGACCAGGAGTGGGCAGTTCTTC.

In its sample, this clonotype was seen many times. The gene calls are TRBV5-1 and TRBJ1-5; no firm D call. Trimming left V 0 bases short and J 0 bases short, with 7 bases between. The CDR3 has 15 residues. Germline loops: CDR1 SGHRS, CDR2 YFSETQ. The CDR3 DNA follows: TGCGCCAGCAGCTTGGACGGTTATAGCAATCAGCCCCAGCATTTT. Translation: CASSLDGYSNQPQHF.

This clonotype has at least ten counts. This chain uses TRBV29-1 with TRBJ1-1, with TRBD1 matching 8 bases. V gave up 6 bases and J gave up 5 bases; unmatched junction bases: 17. Germline V gene sequence: CDR1 SQVTM, CDR2 ANQGSEA. The CDR3 totals 16 residues. CDR3 nucleotide sequence: TGCAGCGTCCGGAACCCTAGCGGACAGGGATGGACTGAAGCTTTCTTT. Amino acid sequence: CSVRNPSGQGWTEAFF.

In this sample, this clonotype turned up many times. The rearrangement uses TRBV20-1 and TRBJ1-1; TRBD1 agrees at 10 bases. CDR1 and CDR2 (germline): DFQATT, SNEGSKA (reference sequence). With V trimmed by 0 bases and J by 6 bases, 10 bases remained unmatched. CDR3 length: 16 residues. The CDR3 sequence: CSARDPRQGASAEAFF. The CDR3, as DNA: TGCAGTGCTAGAGATCCAAGACAGGGGGCGAGCGCTGAAGCTTTCTTT.

This clonotype was counted ten times or more. The genes are TRBV5-1 and TRBJ2-1, with 12 nucleotides matching TRBD2. Germline V gene lookup returns CDR1 SGHRS and CDR2 YFSETQ. V shed 4 bases and J 4 bases; nucleotides not matched to a gene: 3. This CDR3 spans 15 amino acids. CDR3 residues: CASSNGLAGYNEQFF. Written as DNA, the CDR3 is TGCGCCAGCAGCAACGGACTAGCGGGATACAATGAGCAGTTCTTC.

V is TRBV27 and J is TRBJ2-6; 10 positions match TRBD1. Trimming cost V 4 bases and J 1 base; bases outside gene matches: 13. The CDR3 is 20 amino acids. Germline loops: CDR1 MNHEY, CDR2 SMNVEV (reference sequence). DNA for the CDR3: TGTGCCAGCAGTTCCCCCTCGACGACAGGGGGCTGGTCTGGGGCCAACGTCCTGACTTTC. Its protein product is CASSSPSTTGGWSGANVLTF.

This clonotype was observed at least ten times. V is TRBV7-8 and J is TRBJ2-2, with D possibly matching TRBD2 (5 bases). This CDR3 is 18 amino acids long. Germline V lookup: CDR1 SGHVS, CDR2 FQNEAQ. Trimming removed 7 bases at V and 5 bases at J, with 26 bases between. This CDR3 reads CASTPARAGITRTGELFF. CDR3 coding DNA: TGTGCCAGCACGCCGGCTCGGGCGGGTATTACACGTACCGGGGAGCTGTTTTTT.

This clonotype came up many times. The chain carries TRBV20-1 and TRBJ2-2; D gene unclear. The V end lost 7 bases, the J end lost 1 base, and 13 bases lay between the germline ends. Germline V gives CDR1 DFQATT, CDR2 SNEGSKA (reference sequence). CDR3 size: 14 residues. In nucleotides, the CDR3 is TGCAGTGTTAAGCACTCTCAGAACACCGGGGAGCTGTTTTTT. Its translation is CSVKHSQNTGELFF.

In this sample, this clonotype turned up many times. CDR3 region: CSAPPPSGRASTDTQYF. CDR3 coding DNA: TGCAGTGCCCCCCCCCCTAGCGGGAGGGCCTCCACAGATACGCAGTATTTT. The chain links TRBV20-1 to TRBJ2-3, with TRBD2 matching 12 bases. CDR1 DFQATT and CDR2 SNEGSKA come from the germline V gene (reference sequence). V lost 6 bases, J lost 2 bases, and 12 bases stayed unmatched. This CDR3 comprises 17 residues.

This clonotype was picked up many times. This chain connects TRBV5-1 to TRBJ2-1; 13 bases agree with TRBD2. V lost 4 bases and J lost 5; bases outside the gene matches: 3. CDR1 and CDR2 from the germline V gene are SGHRS and YFSETQ. CDR3 size: 15 residues. CDR3 bases: TGCGCCAGCAGCACCGGACTAGCGGGGGACAATGAGCAGTTCTTC. It encodes CASSTGLAGDNEQFF.

This clonotype occurred many times. The V gene is TRBV20-1, the J gene TRBJ1-1; D is ambiguous. Trimming took off 3 bases at V and 4 bases at J, with 9 bases between the two ends. CDR1 DFQATT and CDR2 SNEGSKA come from the germline V gene (reference sequence). CDR3 length equals 12 residues. The CDR3 sequence: CSASRRGTEAFF. CDR3 DNA sequence: TGCAGTGCTAGTAGGAGAGGCACTGAAGCTTTCTTT.

This clonotype occurred many times. The CDR3 nucleotides read TGTGCCAGCAGCTCGGACGGGGGGCCAGATACGCAGTATTTT. Translation: CASSSDGGPDTQYF. The chain joins TRBV7-2 to TRBJ2-3; TRBD2 is a possible D gene (7 bases). With 4 bases removed from V and 4 bases from J, the gap between germline ends came to 12 bases. There are 14 residues in the CDR3. Looked up from germline, CDR1 is SGHTA and CDR2 is FQGNSA.

This clonotype was recorded at least ten times. The V gene is TRBV5-1, the J gene TRBJ1-3, with D possibly being TRBD1 (6 bases). Germline CDR1 and CDR2: SGHRS and YFSETQ. Trimming pared 4 bases from V and 0 bases from J, leaving 8 bases between. The CDR3 contains 14 residues. CDR3 bases: TGCGCCAGCAGCCCGGACAGCTCTGGAAACACCATATATTTT. Protein: CASSPDSSGNTIYF.

This clonotype was recorded at least ten times. CDR3 in DNA: TGCGCCAGCAGCGTAACGGGACAGAATCAGCCCCAGCATTTT. Translating it yields CASSVTGQNQPQHF. V gene TRBV5-1 combines with J gene TRBJ1-5; 7 bases are shared with TRBD1. CDR3 length: 14 amino acids. Losses at the gene ends were 4 bases for V and 4 bases for J; bases not matched to a gene: 5. Germline CDR1 and CDR2: SGHRS and YFSETQ. The complete variable domain, with remaining parts taken from reference TRBV5-1 and TRBJ1-5, reads KAGVTQTPRYLIKTRGQQVTLSCSPISGHRSVSWYQQTPGQGLQFLFEYFSETQRNKGNFPGRFSGRQFSNSRSEMNVSTLELGDSALYLCASSVTGQNQPQHFGDGTRLSIL.

This clonotype was observed at least ten times. This chain joins TRBV5-1 and TRBJ2-7, with D perhaps matching TRBD1 (5 bases). The ends were cut back, 4 bases at V and 5 bases at J, with 13 bases in the middle. The length of the CDR3 is 13 residues. Germline CDR1 SGHRS, CDR2 YFSETQ. CDR3 coding DNA: TGCGCCAGCAGCAACCCGACAGCCGACGAGCAGTACTTC. It encodes CASSNPTADEQYF.

The chain links TRBV7-2 to TRBJ1-6; D ambiguous. V lost 2 bases and J 5 bases, leaving 4 bases between the germline ends. Germline values: CDR1 SGHTA, CDR2 FQGNSA. CDR3 length equals 13 residues. CDR3 loop: CASSLQNNSPLHF. The CDR3 DNA follows: TGTGCCAGCAGCTTACAGAATAATTCACCCCTCCACTTT.

This clonotype was found many times. The V call is TRBV20-1, the J call TRBJ1-5; D unclear. This CDR3 region has 11 residues. V was clipped by 1 base and J by 12 bases, with 10 bases between them. The germline gives CDR1 DFQATT, CDR2 SNEGSKA (reference sequence). The CDR3 loop reads CSARAVMGQHF. Written as DNA, the CDR3 is TGCAGTGCTAGAGCAGTCATGGGCCAGCATTTT.

The genes are TRBV29-1 and TRBJ1-1; 7 nucleotides agree with TRBD1. CDR3 length: 12 amino acids. J lost 6 bases, V lost 6 bases, and 7 bases had no gene match. Germline V gene sequence: CDR1 SQVTM, CDR2 ANQGSEA. The DNA for the CDR3 is TGCAGCGTCCCTACTCAGGGGGCTGAAGCTTTCTTT. Amino acid sequence: CSVPTQGAEAFF.

The chain joins TRBV28 to TRBJ2-5; 10 bases are a match to TRBD1. The CDR3 contains 14 residues. The germline V gene encodes CDR1 MDHEN and CDR2 SYDVKM. V shed 6 bases and J 5 bases; nucleotides not matched to a gene: 6. CDR3 DNA sequence: TGTGCCAGCAGACGACAGGGGGCACTGGAGACCCAGTACTTC. This gives the protein CASRRQGALETQYF.